The text below deals with one TCR beta chain. The antigen remains unidentified. Unique molecular identifiers tagged individual cDNA molecules. TCRdb re-derived calls from the 5' RACE reads in MiXCR, one entry per CDR3 protein. This table has 55,000 to 80,000 distinct CDR3 sequences, over 9.5% appearing once. The data are from a study of early T cells in non-severe SARS-CoV-2 infection. Background on the study: Sequenced bulk RNA came from whole blood that was unsorted, and chains were unpaired. Study-level points and caveats: In VDJdb matching, anti-spike CD8 responses were favored while private and CD4 specificities went missing.

This CDR3 is built from 15 residues. Trimming took 0 bases from V and 5 from J, leaving 14 bases between them. In germline, CDR1 is MGHDK, CDR2 SYGVNS. The sequencing here drew on whole blood, taken at baseline. The V call is TRBV25-1, the J call TRBJ2-7; D is unresolved. The clonotype was recovered from an adult who was a healthcare worker with PCR-confirmed SARS-CoV-2 infection or an uninfected control (not recorded which). The CDR3 DNA reads TGTGCCAGCAGTGAATATGGGAAAAACCGGAACGAGCAGTACTTC. Translated: CASSEYGKNRNEQYF.